These T cell receptor beta chains were read from a single sample in a study of shared clonotypes between healthy human individuals. Some clones are missing from TCRdb's copy, which holds only in-frame ones; the method was immunoSEQ multiplex PCR. This table has some 2,400,000 clones, more than 90% appearing once. Sequences were obtained from naive CD4+ T cells sorted from blood. The receptors stem from a man aged 18-30 years in good health. CDR3s include the opening cysteine and the closing phenylalanine or tryptophan. D genes are given only for firm matches. The size field is filled for only some rows; it gives once, few, many or a size class.

D	V	J	size	DNA	CDR3
.	TRBV7-9	TRBJ2-3	.	TGTGCCAGCAGCGAGGGGCGGCTGAGCACAGATACGCAGTATTTT	CASSEGRLSTDTQYF
.	TRBV6-4	TRBJ1-5	.	TGTGCCAGCAGTGACTCTCAATGGACACACTCCGTTCGGCCCCAGCATTTT	CASSDSQWTHSVRPQHF
.	TRBV29-1	TRBJ2-2	few	TGCAGCGTACTTCGGGACACGAACACCGGGGAGCTGTTTTTT	CSVLRDTNTGELFF
.	TRBV19	TRBJ2-7	.	TGTGCCAGTAGTCTCGAGACAGGATACTACGAGCAGTACTTC	CASSLETGYYEQYF
.	TRBV28	TRBJ2-5	.	TGTGCCAGTCAGTCGACTAGGACCCAGTACTTC	CASQSTRTQYF
TRBD1	TRBV6-5	TRBJ2-7	.	TGTGCCAGCACCTTATCAACGGGACAGGCTAACGAGCAGTACTTC	CASTLSTGQANEQYF
TRBD1	TRBV5-1	TRBJ1-1	.	TGCGCCAGCAGCGGCGTGACAGGGGTGGGGACTGAAGCTTTCTTT	CASSGVTGVGTEAFF
.	TRBV7-6	TRBJ2-3	.	TGTGCCAGCAGCTTAATGGCGGTCACAGATACGCAGTATTTT	CASSLMAVTDTQYF
.	TRBV6-6	TRBJ1-2	.	TGTGCCAGCAGTTACTCTGAAGGGAACTATGGCTACACCTTC	CASSYSEGNYGYTF
.	TRBV6-1	TRBJ1-5	.	TGTGCCAGCAGTGTCGGGGGGCCTCAGCCCCAGCATTTT	CASSVGGPQPQHF
.	TRBV19	TRBJ1-1	.	TGTGCCAGTAGTATAGGACAGATGAACACTGAAGCTTTCTTT	CASSIGQMNTEAFF
.	TRBV7-3	TRBJ1-1	.	TGTGCCAGCAGCTTACAGGGGATGGCCACTGAAGCTTTCTTT	CASSLQGMATEAFF
TRBD1	TRBV5-1	TRBJ2-5	.	TGCGCCAGCAGCCCCTGGACAGGGGAAGAGACCCAGTACTTC	CASSPWTGEETQYF
TRBD2	TRBV5-1	TRBJ2-5	.	TGCGCCAGCAGCTTGGGGCCGGGACTAGCCGAAGAGACCCAGTACTTC	CASSLGPGLAEETQYF
.	TRBV5-6	TRBJ2-2	.	TGTGCCAGCATCCCGAAATTTGACAGGACCCGGCCCGGGGAGCTGTTTTTT	CASIPKFDRTRPGELFF
.	TRBV5-1	TRBJ2-5	.	TGCGCCAGCAGCTTGGTAGTGGGTCAAGAGACCCAGTACTTC	CASSLVVGQETQYF
.	TRBV28	TRBJ2-3	.	TGTGCCAGCAGTTTAGACAGAAGCACAGATACGCAGTATTTT	CASSLDRSTDTQYF
TRBD1	TRBV6-4	TRBJ2-2	few	TGTGCCAGTGCACGGGACAGGGGGACCGGGGAGCTGTTTTTT	CASARDRGTGELFF
.	TRBV5-1	TRBJ2-3	once	TGCGCCAGCAGCTTGGAGAGCGGCACAGATACGCAGTATTTT	CASSLESGTDTQYF
.	TRBV5-4	TRBJ2-4	.	TGTGCCAGCAGCCCCCCCGGGGCCAAAAACATTCAGTACTTC	CASSPPGAKNIQYF
.	TRBV30	TRBJ1-1	.	TGTGCCTGGAGTGACTATAGTTACACTGAAGCTTTCTTT	CAWSDYSYTEAFF
.	TRBV6-1	TRBJ2-7	.	TGTGCCAGCAGTTTGGGTGGCGAGCAGTACTTC	CASSLGGEQYF
.	TRBV7-9	TRBJ1-6	.	TGTGCCAGCAGCCGCGAAAATTCACCCCTCCACTTT	CASSRENSPLHF
TRBD1	TRBV7-8	TRBJ1-2	.	TGTGCCAGCAGCCCAGGGACAGTCAACTATGGCTACACCTTC	CASSPGTVNYGYTF
.	TRBV28	TRBJ2-7	.	TGTGCCAGCAGTTTAACCGGGCGGGACGAGCAGTACTTC	CASSLTGRDEQYF
.	TRBV6-1	TRBJ1-5	.	TGTGCCAGCAGTATAGGACAGCTCAATCAGCCCCAGCATTTT	CASSIGQLNQPQHF
TRBD1	TRBV5-1	TRBJ2-5	.	TGCGCCAGCCTCAGGGGGCCCCAAGAGACCCAGTACTTC	CASLRGPQETQYF
.	TRBV28	TRBJ1-5	.	TGTGCCAGCAGTTTGCTCAATCAGCCCCAGCATTTT	CASSLLNQPQHF
TRBD1	TRBV6-1	TRBJ1-1	.	TGTGCCAGCAGGGGTGACAGGGGCTGGTCCGAAGCTTTCTTT	CASRGDRGWSEAFF
.	TRBV29-1	TRBJ2-7	.	TGCAGCGTTTTGAGGGGCTACGAGCAGTACTTC	CSVLRGYEQYF
.	TRBV11-2	TRBJ2-5	.	TGTGCCAGCAGCCTCCAAGAGACCCAGTACTTC	CASSLQETQYF
.	TRBV19	TRBJ1-6	.	TGTGCCAGTAGTATGGGGTCAGGGGTTGACTCACCCCTCCACTTT	CASSMGSGVDSPLHF
.	TRBV6-1	TRBJ2-3	.	TGTGCCAGCAGTGACTGGGATACGCAGTATTTT	CASSDWDTQYF
.	TRBV5-1	TRBJ1-1	.	TGCGCCAGCAGCATGGATACCCCGACCCGGTACACTGAAGCTTTCTTT	CASSMDTPTRYTEAFF
.	TRBV7-8	TRBJ2-7	.	TGTGCCAGCAGCGCGATGGGGTCCAGCAAAATATACGAGCAGTACTTC	CASSAMGSSKIYEQYF
TRBD2	TRBV9	TRBJ2-2	.	TGTGCCAGCAGCGTATCCCTACTAGCGGGGGGCCTGAACACCGGGGAGCTGTTTTTT	CASSVSLLAGGLNTGELFF
TRBD1	TRBV7-9	TRBJ1-2	.	TGTGCCAGCAGCTTAGGGGACAGGGACGGCTACACCTTC	CASSLGDRDGYTF
.	TRBV19	TRBJ2-3	.	TGTGCCAGTACCCCTAAGAGGGGGGGAACAGATACGCAGTATTTT	CASTPKRGGTDTQYF
.	TRBV4-1	TRBJ2-7	.	TGCGCCAGCAGCCTGATATTGACAGGCTCCTACGAGCAGTACTTC	CASSLILTGSYEQYF
TRBD1	TRBV4-1	TRBJ1-2	.	TGCGCCAGCAGCCAAGAAAGGACAGGGACCGACTATGGCTACACCTTC	CASSQERTGTDYGYTF
TRBD2	TRBV10-3	TRBJ2-1	once	TGTGCCATCAGTGCAATCTCTGGACTAGCGGGAGAGGGGGGAAATGAGCAGTTCTTC	CAISAISGLAGEGGNEQFF
TRBD2	TRBV10-3	TRBJ2-3	.	TGTGCCACCACGCTGATAGCGGGACTCACAGATACGCAGTATTTT	CATTLIAGLTDTQYF
TRBD2	TRBV5-1	TRBJ2-3	.	TGCGCCAGCAGGGTCCGGGGGGACACAGATACGCAGTATTTT	CASRVRGDTDTQYF
.	TRBV19	TRBJ1-3	.	TGTGCCAGTAGTGTCACCGGGACAAACTCTGGAAACACCATATATTTT	CASSVTGTNSGNTIYF
TRBD1	TRBV7-2	TRBJ2-7	.	TGTGCCAGCAGCCCAGTCAGGACAGGCAGCTACGAGCAGTACTTC	CASSPVRTGSYEQYF
TRBD1	TRBV19	TRBJ1-4	.	TGTGCCAGTAGTATCGGGACAGGATATACAACTAATGAAAAACTGTTTTTT	CASSIGTGYTTNEKLFF
TRBD1	TRBV15	TRBJ1-5	.	TGTGCCACCAGCCTAGACAGGGGTGGTCAGCCCCAGCATTTT	CATSLDRGGQPQHF
.	TRBV28	TRBJ2-7	.	TGTGCCAGCAACCACGGGGGCTACGAGCAGTACTTC	CASNHGGYEQYF
.	TRBV11-2	TRBJ2-7	.	TGTGCCAGCAGCTCAGCCGGGCCCCGAGGGGCCTACGAGCAGTACTTC	CASSSAGPRGAYEQYF
.	TRBV5-6	TRBJ2-5	.	TGTGCCAGCAGCGCTGGGGAGACCCAGTACTTC	CASSAGETQYF
.	TRBV7-9	TRBJ2-6	.	TGTGCCAGCAGCCCGTCAGGAAGCTCTGGGGCCAACGTCCTGACTTTC	CASSPSGSSGANVLTF
.	TRBV5-1	TRBJ1-2	.	TGCGCCAGCAGCCCCGAGGGGTTCTATGGCTACACCTTC	CASSPEGFYGYTF
TRBD1	TRBV28	TRBJ2-7	.	TGTGCCAGCCGGGACAGGGGCGAGCAGTACTTC	CASRDRGEQYF
TRBD2	TRBV11-1	TRBJ2-1	.	TGTGCCAGCAGCTCCCTCGGACTAGCGACCTACAATGAGCAGTTCTTC	CASSSLGLATYNEQFF
.	TRBV4-1	TRBJ2-3	.	TGCGCCAGCAGCCACTTCCCTAGGTGGGGCGGCACAGATACGCAGTATTTT	CASSHFPRWGGTDTQYF
TRBD1	TRBV15	TRBJ2-7	.	TGTGCCACCAGCAGCCCCGGGACAGGGGGACTCGAGCAGTACTTC	CATSSPGTGGLEQYF
TRBD1	TRBV30	TRBJ1-2	once	TGTGCCTGGAGTGCCGGGACAGGTGACTATGGCTACACCTTC	CAWSAGTGDYGYTF
.	TRBV25-1	TRBJ1-4	.	TGTGCCAGCAGTGAATTCGGGGGAAAACTGTTTTTT	CASSEFGGKLFF
TRBD2	TRBV7-9	TRBJ2-3	.	TGTGCCAGCAGCTCAGGGACTAGCGGCCCCACAGATACGCAGTATTTT	CASSSGTSGPTDTQYF